This T cell receptor (beta chain) was recorded in a study of blood T cell repertoires in COVID-19. The trim removed 4 bases at V and 6 bases at J, leaving 10 bases unmatched. CDR3 length: 16 residues. CDR1 and CDR2 from the germline V gene are KGHSH and LQKENI. This clone was observed a few times. The protocol was immunoSEQ multiplex PCR, while the TCRdb copy is restricted to in-frame clones and leaves out a portion. This sample has 180,000 or so clones, with 60% to 85% found just once. This clonotype originated in a woman between 45 and 65 years old with active or convalescent COVID-19. The V and J genes are TRBV18 and TRBJ2-2; 8 bases are shared with TRBD2. The source material was peripheral blood. The chain's CDR3 is CASSRASGGDAGELFF. CDR3 bases: TGTGCCAGCTCACGAGCGAGCGGGGGAGATGCCGGGGAGCTGTTTTTT.